What follows describes a single T cell receptor (beta chain). Its antigen is undetermined. Produced via immunoSEQ multiplex PCR; TCRdb's table is partial and in-frame only. The profile shows fewer than 150,000 clones, roughly 88% of them singletons. The sample is drawn from a study of T cell responses to AZD1222 COVID-19 vaccine. Points from the study as a whole: Only a handful of AZD1222 recipients tested seropositive at baseline.

This specimen consisted of peripheral blood, obtained 28 days after the second AZD1222 dose. The TCR originated in an adult who received the AZD1222 COVID-19 vaccine.

CDR3 bases: TGTGCCAGCAGACCAACTAGTTCGATCGGGGAGCTGTTTTTT. Translated, it gives CASRPTSSIGELFF. The genes are TRBV27 and TRBJ2-2; D possibly corresponds to TRBD2 (5 bases). Germline CDR1 is MNHEY and CDR2 is SMNVEV (reference sequence). The CDR3 loop spans 14 amino acids. V was cut by 6 bases and J by 7 bases, with 15 bases left in between.